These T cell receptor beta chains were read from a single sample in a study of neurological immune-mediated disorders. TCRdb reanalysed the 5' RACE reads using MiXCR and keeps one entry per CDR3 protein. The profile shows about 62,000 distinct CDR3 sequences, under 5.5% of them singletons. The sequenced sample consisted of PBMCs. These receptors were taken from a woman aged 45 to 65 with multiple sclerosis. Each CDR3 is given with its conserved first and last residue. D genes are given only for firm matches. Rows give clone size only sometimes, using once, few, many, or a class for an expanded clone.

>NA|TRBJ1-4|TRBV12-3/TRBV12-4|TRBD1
TGTGCCAGCAGCGCAACAGGGGGCGGTTCGGAAAAACTGTTTTTT
CASSATGGGSEKLFF
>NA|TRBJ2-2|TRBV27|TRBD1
TGTGCCAGCAATAAGGGGACAGTAAACACCGGGGAGCTGTTTTTT
CASNKGTVNTGELFF
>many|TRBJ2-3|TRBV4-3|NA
TGCGCCAGCAGCCAAGATGGAGGGGGCTTTACAGATACGCAGTATTTT
CASSQDGGGFTDTQYF
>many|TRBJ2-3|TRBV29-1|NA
TGCAGCGTTGAAGATCCTCTAAGGACGGGGCAAGATACGCAGTATTTT
CSVEDPLRTGQDTQYF
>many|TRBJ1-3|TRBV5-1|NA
TGCGCCAGCAGCTTGGAGAGCTCTGGAAACACCATATATTTT
CASSLESSGNTIYF
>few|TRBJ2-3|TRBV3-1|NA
TGTGCCAGCAGCCTAGACCCAGATACGCAGTATTTT
CASSLDPDTQYF
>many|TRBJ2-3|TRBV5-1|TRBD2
TGCGCCAGCAGCTTGGAGGGACTAGCGGGGGGCGGCGATACGCAGTATTTT
CASSLEGLAGGGDTQYF
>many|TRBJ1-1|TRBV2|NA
TGTGCCAGCAGCGACAGTTCCCGGGGGACTGAAGCTTTCTTT
CASSDSSRGTEAFF
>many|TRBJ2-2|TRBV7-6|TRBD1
TGTGCCAGCAGCCCAAGACAGGGCTTTTACACCGGGGAGCTGTTTTTT
CASSPRQGFYTGELFF
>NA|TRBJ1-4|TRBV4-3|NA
TGCGCCAGCAGCCAAGATCTGGCAACTAATGAAAAACTGTTTTTT
CASSQDLATNEKLFF
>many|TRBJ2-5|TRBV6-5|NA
TGTGCCAGCAGTTACGGAATTGGAGCGAAGGAGACCCAGTACTTC
CASSYGIGAKETQYF
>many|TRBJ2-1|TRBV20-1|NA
TGCAGTGCTAGAGAGGGGGCCGGGAGCTCCTACAATGAGCAGTTCTTC
CSAREGAGSSYNEQFF
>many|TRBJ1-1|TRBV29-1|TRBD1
TGCAGCGGATTATCAGGGGGCACTGAAGCTTTCTTT
CSGLSGGTEAFF
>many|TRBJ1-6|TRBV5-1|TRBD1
TGCGCCAGCAGCTTGAGAGGGACAGATAATTCACCCCTCCACTTT
CASSLRGTDNSPLHF
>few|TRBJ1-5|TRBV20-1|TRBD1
TGCAGTGCCGGGGACAGACCCAATCAGCCCCAGAATTTT
CSAGDRPNQPQNF
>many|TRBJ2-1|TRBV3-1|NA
TGTGCCAGCAGTCCGACTGCGAGCTCCTACAATGAGCAGTTCTTC
CASSPTASSYNEQFF
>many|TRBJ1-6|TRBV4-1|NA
TGCGCCAGCAGCCAAGATACAGCCATAAATTCACCCCTCCACTTT
CASSQDTAINSPLHF
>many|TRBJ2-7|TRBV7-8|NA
TGTGCCAGCAGCTTAAGGCGTCCCCGACCTTTCGAGCAGTACTTC
CASSLRRPRPFEQYF
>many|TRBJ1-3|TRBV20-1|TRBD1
TGCAGTGCTGTGCCAGGGGGCAATCGAAACACCATATATTTT
CSAVPGGNRNTIYF
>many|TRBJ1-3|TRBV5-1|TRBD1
TGCGCCAGCAGCTTCGGACAGGGCTCTGGAAACACCATATATTTT
CASSFGQGSGNTIYF